This TCR beta chain was identified in a study of naive and memory T cell subsets (dated by TCRdb to the late 2010s). In terms of the full investigation: An open-source, UMI-based TCR alpha and beta sequencing pipeline was applied to sorted naive and memory peripheral blood T cell subsets. IgG serology results and the functional CMV T cell responses were in complete agreement. RNA was DNase-treated and reverse transcribed with TCR constant-region primers, mostly using SuperScript III. Findings and caveats that apply to the study as a whole: A clonotype was defined as a single alpha or beta chain sequence rather than as a paired alpha/beta receptor. Gini index rose and Shannon and inverse Simpson diversity fell from naive through CM, EM and EMRA in both CD4 and CD8 cells. A few larger clonotypes were present in naive repertoires, especially CD8 naive repertoires, and these clonotypes were possibly memory cells re-expressing CD45RA. RNA-based TCR counts may be affected by expression changes linked to T cell activation and differentiation. Following error correction, more than 90% of naive TCR sequences occurred only once, which made naive abundance distributions much steeper than those of memory subsets. A power law was followed by TCR abundance, with an exponent that differed between naive and memory subsets but was consistent across the three individuals. The repertoire findings for the naive and memory subsets could not be validated against a ground truth because none was available.

Including cysteine and phenylalanine, the CDR3 has 15 amino acids. Only the CDR3 DNA is retained, 45 bases long and in frame from the first base. V trim: 6 bases; J trim: 0 bases; unmatched bases: 4. Sequences MNHNY (CDR1) and SVGAGI (CDR2) are obtained from the germline V gene (reference sequence). Comment on this clonotype: The antigen it recognizes is unknown. The sample holds no much larger clone one base away, and base qualities are not on file.

Library generation was performed with UMI-ligation and nested PCR. An equimolar mix of two oligonucleotides covering both TRBC1 and TRBC2 was used as the beta constant-region primer. A single-stranded oligonucleotide containing the SP2 primer and a 12-nucleotide UMI was joined to the 3' end of the cDNA by T4 RNA ligase 1. The ligated cDNA went through four rounds of PCR with nested alpha and beta constant-region primers together with the SP2 primer. Incubation of the ligation reaction was carried out at 16 degrees C for about 18-24 hours. To avoid over-amplification, PCR2 was usually performed as a SYBR Green qPCR and halted once a predetermined threshold was reached. Agencourt AMPure XP magnetic beads were used for all purifications after the first. Library amounts were measured by Qubit and library quality was assessed on a TapeStation, where the main peak was expected at around 650 bp. Sequencing of the pooled libraries was done on an Illumina MiSeq using v2 2x251 paired-end kits, which typically yielded roughly 0.9-2.1 million reads per sample. Libraries were pooled at about 3.7 nM per sample, and roughly 4.5-7.5% PhiX was added to improve cluster recognition. As for the original processing: V and J genes were assigned to Demultiplexor-processed FASTQ reads by Decombinator through tag matching, with a single base-pair mismatch being allowed. UMIs were used by Collapsinator to correct both sequencing errors and frequency errors arising from PCR heterogeneity. TCRs were translated and CDR3s were extracted from the conserved cysteine to the FGXG phenylalanine by CDR3Translator, with non-productive sequences being flagged. Gini, Shannon entropy and inverse Simpson indices were computed after subsampling the repertoires to the same number of UMI-defined TCRs. Power-law fits to clonotype abundance distributions were performed by maximum likelihood within the linear range. For one naive CD8 sample, the pipeline and MIGEC produced similar UMI counts, unique TCR numbers and clonal distributions. In one analysis, naive TCRs also found in any memory subset of the same donor were removed from the naive repertoire. A set of 7,322 CMV-associated CDR3 sequences, compiled from VDJdb and a published dataset, was used to search the repertoires. In TCRdb, the public reads were trimmed at Q25 with fastp and aligned with MiXCR, with productive beta chains retained. Here each entry gathers all rows of one CDR3 protein and keeps the most common genes and DNA. It is TCRdb's table, rather than the study itself, that gives the V and J calls and clone size. The sample table lists roughly 140,000 distinct CDR3 sequences, about 17% of them with a count of one. The ten largest clones represent approximately 0.15% of the sample.

TCR alpha and beta chain libraries were amplified separately from the second PCR step onward. The CMV status of each donor was determined by measuring IFNgamma production from CD4+ T cells after fresh PBMCs had been stimulated overnight with CMV viral lysate. Miltenyi beads were used first to positively select CD4 T cells, and CD8 T cells were then positively selected from the CD4-negative fraction. Cells stained for CD3, CD4, CD8, CD45RA, CD27 and a live/dead dye were sorted on a BD Aria II into four subsets by CD45RA and CD27. Blood was obtained from a few healthy volunteers, and the blood from each volunteer was fractionated into CD4 and CD8 T cells and subsequently into four differentiation subsets. About 130 ml of peripheral blood was collected from each donor, and PBMC were isolated by Ficoll-Paque PLUS density-gradient centrifugation. Sorted cells were lysed in RLT buffer, and RNA was extracted with a Qiagen RNeasy kit and stored at -80°C.

Recombination joined TRBV6-6 with TRBJ2-5; 10 bases in the middle match TRBD1. Sequencing was performed on naive CD4+ T cells from blood. Per the publication, the cell subset or site label means: naive T cells, CD45RA high CD27+. This clonotype was sampled from a human donor in good health. CDR3 loop: CASSGTGVDQETQYF. The DNA sequence is as follows: TGTGCCAGCAGCGGGACAGGGGTCGACCAAGAGACCCAGTACTTC.